This T cell receptor beta chain was identified during a study of blood T cell repertoires in COVID-19 (TCRdb year 2020). Context from the whole study: The collaborator samples originated in the United States, Italy and Spain and spanned the acute and convalescent phases of COVID-19. Where available, HLA class I and class II types were obtained from metadata supplied by the sample provider rather than from assay-based typing. The samples were drawn from two sources: the first 160 participants of the ongoing ImmuneRACE study, and over 950 subjects contributed by 6 global collaborators. The sample metadata nearly always contained a de-identified subject ID, COVID-19 status, age in years and sex. The material from the prospective study consisted of cDNA or gDNA derived from T cells, B-cell-depleted T cells, or PBMCs. The repertoires were released in a freely available public database meant as a resource for research on the immune response to SARS-CoV-2. Subjects who had been exposed to COVID-19, were actively infected with it, or had recovered from it provided the deeply sampled blood TCRbeta repertoires that made up the dataset. General study outcomes and caveats: Clinical and demographic metadata were provided uncurated, with the amount varying by source and participant.

The immunoSEQ Assay, a bias-controlled multiplex PCR, was used to amplify TCRbeta CDR3 regions from genomic DNA. The authors processed their data as follows. Within the assay, amplification of reference gene primers was used to estimate how many nucleated cells each sample contained. Sequence reads were collapsed and filtered to measure the absolute abundance of every unique TCRbeta CDR3 rearrangement. For each sample, productive Simpson clonality was calculated by taking the square root of Simpson's diversity index across productive rearrangements. Imported from immuneACCESS, the table was reduced by TCRdb to in-frame sequences with V and J called. These copies leave out some clones; in studies compared against another copy, an unresolved V gene accounts for under half, and the cause of the remainder is not known. That table is the source of V, J and clone size, and D and trimming were worked out from the DNA. Across this sample there are around 620,000 clones, with about 90% seen only once. Roughly 0.25% of the sample belongs to the ten largest clones.

The junction shows trimming of 7 bases on V and 5 bases on J, and the gene matches do not reach 5 bases of it. The CDR3, from cysteine to phenylalanine, totals 12 residues. Just the 36-base CDR3 DNA is kept, in frame starting at base 1. For CDR1 and CDR2, the germline V gene lists SQVTM and ANQGSEA. Each collaborating institution followed its own protocols to collect whole blood in K2EDTA tubes. For TCRbeta analysis, collaborators shipped samples in one of three forms: frozen whole blood, isolated PBMCs, or DNA extracted from either of those sample types. Details on this clone: Its antigen is still unknown. No base quality information exists; no much larger clone differs at one position.

The receptor was isolated from a woman aged 18-30 years with acute or convalescent COVID-19. Input material: peripheral blood. Rearrangement joined TRBV29-1 to TRBJ1-1, with TRBD1 matching 9 junction bases. The CDR3 corresponds to CSGLTGGTEAFF. At the DNA level, the sequence is TGCAGCGGTTTGACAGGGGGGACTGAAGCTTTCTTT.